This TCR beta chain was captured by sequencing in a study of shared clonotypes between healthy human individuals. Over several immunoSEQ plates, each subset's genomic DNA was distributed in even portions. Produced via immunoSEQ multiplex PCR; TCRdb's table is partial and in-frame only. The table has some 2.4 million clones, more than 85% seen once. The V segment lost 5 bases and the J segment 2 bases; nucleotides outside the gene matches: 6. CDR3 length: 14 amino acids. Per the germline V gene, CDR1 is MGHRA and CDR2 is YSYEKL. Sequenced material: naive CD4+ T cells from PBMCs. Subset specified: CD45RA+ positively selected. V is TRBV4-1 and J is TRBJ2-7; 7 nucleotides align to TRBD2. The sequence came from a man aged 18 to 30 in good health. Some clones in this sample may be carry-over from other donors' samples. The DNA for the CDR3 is TGCGCCAGCAGCAGCGGGACCCAGACCTACGAGCAGTACTTC. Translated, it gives CASSSGTQTYEQYF.